These 19 T cell receptor beta chains originate from one sample sequenced in a study of T-cell memory formation after mild COVID-19. TCRdb analysed the 5' RACE reads with MiXCR anew, one entry per CDR3 protein. The sample shows about 60,000 distinct CDR3 sequences, 9.5% to 15% of them seen only once. Sequenced input: PBMCs or a T cell subset sorted from them (not recorded which). These receptors were collected from a man aged 18 to 30 who had mild COVID-19 (a few samples of this study predate the infection). Cell type and time point are not known.

This clonotype was recorded many times. The chain couples TRBV2 to TRBJ1-6, with 8 nucleotides matching TRBD1. Germline V gene lookup returns CDR1 SNHLY and CDR2 FYNNEI. The trim removed 6 bases at V and 10 bases at J, leaving 2 bases unmatched. The length of the CDR3 is 12 residues. Here the CDR3 DNA reads TGTGCCAGCAGAGGGACAGGATCACCCCTCCACTTT. Its protein is CASRGTGSPLHF.

This clonotype was seen repeatedly, ten times or more. V usage is TRBV7-3 and J usage is TRBJ2-3; D may be TRBD2 (6 bases). This CDR3 has 16 amino acids. Trimming took off 5 bases at V and 1 base at J, with 16 bases between the two ends. Germline loops: CDR1 SGHTA, CDR2 FQGTGA. The CDR3 sequence: CASSAIAGGGTDTQYF. DNA for the CDR3: TGTGCCAGCAGCGCCATTGCTGGCGGGGGCACAGATACGCAGTATTTT.

This clonotype has a handful of counts. The chain combines TRBV7-2 with TRBJ1-1; 9 bases fit TRBD1. CDR3 size: 15 residues. Trimming at V came to 3 bases and at J to 4 bases, leaving 6 bases not matched to a gene. Germline V gives CDR1 SGHTA, CDR2 FQGNSA. CDR3 nucleotide sequence: TGTGCCAGCAGCTTTGGGGGACAGGGATTCACTGAAGCTTTCTTT. It translates to CASSFGGQGFTEAFF.

This clonotype was observed at least ten times. The chain uses TRBV14 and TRBJ2-2, with 9 bases identical to TRBD1. CDR3 length equals 15 residues. The germline CDR1 and CDR2 sequences are SGHDN and FVKESK. The junction had 4 bases not matched to a gene; V was cut back by 4 bases and J by 4 bases. The CDR3 reads CASSRGQGITGELFF. The CDR3 DNA reads as TGTGCCAGCAGCCGGGGACAGGGCATCACCGGGGAGCTGTTTTTT.

This clonotype was detected only a few times. No DNA is shown, since the ends of the CDR3 on it are uncertain; the CDR3 is the one TCRdb lists. The gene calls are TRBV21-1 and TRBJ2-2; whether TRBD1, the table's D call, matches the DNA was not checked. TRBV21-1 is termed a pseudogene. The CDR3 numbers 18 amino acids, ends counted. CDR3 sequence: CASSTPWDRGRRTGSCFF.

This clonotype was observed a handful of times. The J gene is TRBJ1-3, the V gene TRBV3-2; the tabulated D call, TRBD1, remains unverified against the DNA. TRBV3-2 is a pseudogene. This CDR3 is 16 amino acids long. Here the CDR3 reads CASSQEGRGAENTIYF. In nucleotides, the CDR3 is TGTGCCAGCAGCCAAGAGGGTAGGGGCGCCGAAAACACCATATATTTT.

The V call is TRBV29-1, the J call TRBJ1-1; 10 bases match TRBD1. After removal of 4 bases from V and 5 bases from J, the junction contained 7 bases not matched to a gene. Germline V gives CDR1 SQVTM, CDR2 ANQGSEA. The CDR3 consists of 14 residues. The CDR3 region is CSVVDRGQGTEAFF. The CDR3 DNA is TGCAGCGTTGTCGACAGGGGGCAAGGAACTGAAGCTTTCTTT.

In its sample, this clonotype was seen many times. The CDR3 is CASSLVGSGGDTQYF. CDR3 DNA: TGTGCCAGCAGCTTAGTTGGTAGCGGAGGAGATACGCAGTATTTT. V usage is TRBV11-2 and J usage is TRBJ2-3; tentatively, D is TRBD2 (6 bases). Trimming cost V 1 base and J 5 bases, with 13 bases left between them. Germline assignment: CDR1 SGHAT and CDR2 FQNNGV. CDR3 length: 15 amino acids.

This clonotype was counted only a few times. The chain uses TRBV2 and TRBJ2-1; no reliable D call. There are 15 residues in the CDR3. With 2 bases removed from V and 5 bases from J, the gap between germline ends came to 13 bases. Germline CDR1 and CDR2: SNHLY and FYNNEI. For the CDR3, the DNA is TGTGCCAGCAGTGAAAGGGTTGTCAGGAACAATGAGCAGTTCTTC. Its protein product is CASSERVVRNNEQFF. Variable domain in full (rest from reference TRBV2 and TRBJ2-1): EPEVTQTPSHQVTQMGQEVILRCVPISNHLYFYWYRQILGQKVEFLVSFYNNEISEKSEIFDDQFSVERPDGSNFTLKIRSTKLEDSAMYFCASSERVVRNNEQFFGPGTRLTVL.

The chain has TRBV20-1 and TRBJ2-5; D is ambiguous. Germline-derived CDR1 and CDR2 are DFQATT and SNEGSKA (reference sequence). The CDR3 has 13 residues. Trimming took off 3 bases at V and 3 bases at J, with 11 bases between the two ends. The CDR3 coding sequence is TGCAGTGCTAGCCGCACTACTAAAGAGACCCAGTACTTC. Its translation: CSASRTTKETQYF.

This clonotype was picked up many times. V is TRBV5-1 and J is TRBJ1-6; the match to TRBD1 covers 9 bases. V shed 4 bases, J shed 7 bases, and the junction held 3 bases outside the gene matches. The CDR3 extends over 14 amino acids. Germline CDR1 and CDR2: SGHRS and YFSETQ. The CDR3 here is CASSTGQGNSPLHF. The CDR3 DNA reads as TGCGCCAGCAGCACAGGACAGGGGAATTCACCCCTCCACTTT.

V is TRBV12-3 or TRBV12-4 and J is TRBJ2-7, with 15 bases identical to TRBD2. With V trimmed by 6 bases and J by 0 bases, 21 bases remained unmatched. The CDR3 length is 22 residues. This chain's CDR3 is CASSPGGTSGGPGAMLSYEQYF. CDR3 in DNA: TGTGCCAGCAGCCCTGGTGGGACTAGCGGGGGGCCGGGTGCGATGCTCTCCTACGAGCAGTACTTC.

The rearrangement joins TRBV11-1 to TRBJ1-1, with 7 bases aligning to TRBD1. CDR3 length: 14 amino acids. Germline lookup yields CDR1 SGHAT and CDR2 FQDESV (reference sequence). V shed 5 bases, J shed 7 bases, and the junction held 10 bases outside the gene matches. This chain's CDR3 is CASSPLTGHSEAFF. The CDR3 bases are TGTGCCAGCAGCCCCCTGACAGGGCATAGTGAAGCTTTCTTT.

V gene TRBV20-1 combines with J gene TRBJ2-5, with TRBD1 matching 7 bases. CDR1 is DFQATT, CDR2 SNEGSKA, per germline (reference sequence). The CDR3 is 13 residues long. Trimming cost V 7 bases and J 5 bases; bases outside gene matches: 10. The CDR3 DNA sequence: TGCAGTGGCGACAGGGCGGGCGGGGAGACCCAGTACTTC. As protein: CSGDRAGGETQYF.

This clonotype was observed a few times. The rearrangement joins TRBV21-1 to TRBJ1-2. TRBV21-1 is described as a pseudogene. There are 14 residues in the CDR3. CDR3: CASSSRQGIYGYTF. CDR3 in DNA: TGTGCCAGCAGCAGTCGGCAGGGAATCTATGGCTACACCTTC.

Ten or more counts support this clonotype. V gene TRBV12-3 or TRBV12-4 combines with J gene TRBJ2-1, with TRBD1 matching 7 bases. Losses at the gene ends were 11 bases for V and 14 bases for J; bases not matched to a gene: 3. The CDR3 length is 8 residues. CDR3 sequence: CAGQGEFF. CDR3 in DNA: TGTGCCGGCCAGGGGGAGTTCTTC.

In its sample, this clonotype was seen a few times. V gene TRBV9 combines with J gene TRBJ2-3; 7 bases map to TRBD2. Trimming took 6 bases from V and 5 from J; bases not matched to a gene: 6. Per germline, CDR1 SGDLS and CDR2 YYNGEE. CDR3 size: 13 residues. The CDR3, as DNA: TGTGCCAGCAAAAGGGGCGGGGGAGATACGCAGTATTTT. Amino acids: CASKRGGGDTQYF.

This chain links TRBV29-1 with TRBJ1-4; tentative D call: TRBD1 (5 bases). Per the germline V gene, CDR1 is SQVTM and CDR2 is ANQGSEA. The ends were cut back, 6 bases at V and 8 bases at J, with 13 bases in the middle. The CDR3 runs 12 residues. CDR3 amino acids: CSVADGTEKLFF. CDR3 bases: TGCAGCGTGGCTGATGGGACGGAAAAACTGTTTTTT.

This clonotype was seen more than once but under ten times. The V and J genes are TRBV7-9 and TRBJ2-1, with 11 bases identical to TRBD2. Germline CDR1 is SEHNR and CDR2 is FQNEAQ (reference sequence). CDR3 length: 15 residues. Losses at the gene ends were 2 bases for V and 7 bases for J; bases not matched to a gene: 4. The CDR3 nucleotides are TGTGCCAGCAGCTTATTTAGCGGGGGGGGAAATGAGCAGTTCTTC. Its protein product is CASSLFSGGGNEQFF.